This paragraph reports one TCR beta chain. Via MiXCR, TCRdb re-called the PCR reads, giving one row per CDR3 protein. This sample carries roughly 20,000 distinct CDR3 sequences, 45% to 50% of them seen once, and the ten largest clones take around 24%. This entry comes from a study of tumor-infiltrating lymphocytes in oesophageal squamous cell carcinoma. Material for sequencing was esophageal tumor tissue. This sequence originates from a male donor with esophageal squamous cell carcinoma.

This CDR3 reads CASSLAGTDYNEQFF. The CDR3 coding sequence is TGTGCCAGCAGCTTAGCGGGGACAGATTACAATGAGCAGTTCTTC. The chain joins TRBV7-2 to TRBJ2-1; 7 bases map to TRBD1. Per the germline V gene, CDR1 is SGHTA and CDR2 is FQGNSA. The CDR3 is 15 amino acids. With 0 bases clipped from V and 4 bases from J, the junction kept 3 bases outside the gene matches.